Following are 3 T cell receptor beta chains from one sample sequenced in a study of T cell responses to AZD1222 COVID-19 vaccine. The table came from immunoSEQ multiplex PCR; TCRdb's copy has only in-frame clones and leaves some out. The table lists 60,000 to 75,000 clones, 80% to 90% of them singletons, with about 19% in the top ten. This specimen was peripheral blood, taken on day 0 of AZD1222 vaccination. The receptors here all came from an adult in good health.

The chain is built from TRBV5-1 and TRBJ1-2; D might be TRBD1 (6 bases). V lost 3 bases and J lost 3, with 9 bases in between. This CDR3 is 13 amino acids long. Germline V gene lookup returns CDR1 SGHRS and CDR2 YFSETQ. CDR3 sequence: CASSSAGDYGYTF. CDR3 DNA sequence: TGCGCCAGCAGCTCCGCAGGGGACTATGGCTACACCTTC.

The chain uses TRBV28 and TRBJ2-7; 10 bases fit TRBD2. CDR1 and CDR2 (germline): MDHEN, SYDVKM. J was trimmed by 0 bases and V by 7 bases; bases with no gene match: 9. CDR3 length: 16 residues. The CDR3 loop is CASTQSSGSFSYEQYF. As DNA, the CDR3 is TGTGCCAGCACTCAATCTAGCGGGAGCTTCTCCTACGAGCAGTACTTC.

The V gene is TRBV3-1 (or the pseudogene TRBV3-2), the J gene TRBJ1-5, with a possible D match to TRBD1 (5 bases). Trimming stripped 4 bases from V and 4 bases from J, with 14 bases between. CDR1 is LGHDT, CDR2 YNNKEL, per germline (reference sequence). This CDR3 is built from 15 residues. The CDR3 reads CASSRVWRGNQPQHF. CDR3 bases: TGTGCCAGCAGCCGCGTCTGGAGGGGTAATCAGCCCCAGCATTTT.